This is a list of T cell receptor beta chains from one sample in a study of T cells expressing NK-cell markers. Reprocessing the 5' RACE reads, TCRdb reports a single entry for every CDR3 protein and omits DNA. The sample includes 550,000 to 600,000 distinct CDR3 sequences. What was sequenced was blood T cells: a sorted CD56 or NKG2C T cell subset, CD4+ or CD8+ T cells, or bulk PBMC T cells (not recorded which). The receptors derive from a man younger than 35 in good health. Each CDR3 is given with its conserved first and last residue. The order of the fields is V gene, J gene, CDR3 protein.

>TRBV20-1|TRBJ1-1
CSAIKNSNTEAFF
>TRBV12-3/TRBV12-4|TRBJ2-7
CASSLDSFSYEQYF
>TRBV7-9|TRBJ2-2
CASSALSPVGELFF
>TRBV21-1|TRBJ2-6
CASSKNHRTGYFDSGANVLTF
>TRBV20-1|TRBJ2-5
CSARDEGKETQYF
>TRBV29-1|TRBJ2-7
CSAFMSGYEQYF
>TRBV29-1|TRBJ2-1
CSVEDPDRGRPGGQFF
>TRBV20-1|TRBJ2-7
CSASLPGLAGERYEQYF
>TRBV7-3|TRBJ2-3
CASSLMGGLTDTQYF
>TRBV6-5|TRBJ1-2
CASSSRRSYGYTF
>TRBV5-1|TRBJ2-2
CASSPRSGNTGELFF
>TRBV28|TRBJ2-6
CASSLFNRGSTGANVLTF
>TRBV29-1|TRBJ1-2
CSVDGQGASGYTF
>TRBV9|TRBJ1-4
CASSTRQQNEKLFF
>TRBV7-2|TRBJ1-6
CASSPQVGAKNSPLHF
>TRBV18|TRBJ2-1
CASSKDFWDQFF
>TRBV9|TRBJ1-2
CASSARVDYGYTF
>TRBV24-1|TRBJ2-3
CATSDLTQGLDTQYF
>TRBV7-2|TRBJ2-1
CASSFGGAVNEQFF
>TRBV5-1|TRBJ2-5
CASRGSAETQYF
>TRBV11-3|TRBJ2-5
CASSLEFRETQYF
>TRBV29-1|TRBJ2-5
CSVLELAGGETQYF
>TRBV20-1|TRBJ2-5
CSARDPRFAGVRETQYF
>TRBV20-1|TRBJ2-6
CSARATGQDYSGANVLTF
>TRBV3-1|TRBJ2-7
CASSHRSRSYEQYF
>TRBV12-3/TRBV12-4|TRBJ1-1
CASSLVYVEAFF
>TRBV29-1|TRBJ1-1
CSVTGVGSTEAFF